One T cell receptor (beta chain) is described in this entry. RNA amounts of about 0.5 to 1 ug underwent reverse transcription with random hexamers. An immunoSEQ multiplex PCR amplified TCR beta CDR3 over 54 Vbeta and 13 Jbeta. TCRdb used MiXCR to reprocess the immunoSEQ multiplex PCR reads, holding one entry per CDR3 protein. The sample consists of some 180,000 distinct CDR3 sequences, 85% to 95% of them appearing once. These data belong to a study of CD8 T cells in Susac syndrome. Germline assignment: CDR1 SGDLS and CDR2 YYNGEE. The V and J ends lost 4 bases and 0 bases respectively, with 15 bases between them. This CDR3 region has 16 residues. The CD8+ and CD4+ T cells were negatively isolated, with the TEMRA cells enriched by FACS.

The sample taken for sequencing was CD4+ T cells from PBMCs. The V gene is TRBV9, the J gene TRBJ2-3, with D tentatively TRBD1 (6 bases). The clonotype comes from a human donor in good health. For the CDR3, the DNA is TGTGCCAGCAGCCCCCGACAGGAGAGTAGCACAGATACGCAGTATTTT. Residues: CASSPRQESSTDTQYF.